Listed below are T cell receptor beta chains from one sample, sequenced in a study of CD8 T cells in ankylosing spondylitis. MiXCR, applied by TCRdb to the 5' RACE reads, yields one record per CDR3 protein. The profile shows over 600,000 distinct CDR3 sequences, under 20% of them singletons. The material sequenced was blood, either unsorted or a sorted T cell fraction (not recorded which). These receptors were taken from a male donor with ankylosing spondylitis. The CDR3 runs from the conserved cysteine through the conserved F or W. The D gene is left open where the match is weak. Only some rows state a clone size, as once, few, many or a class for expanded clones.

j_call | clone_size | v_call | d_call | cdr3_nt | cdr3_aa
TRBJ2-5 | few | TRBV2 | - | TGTGCCAGCAGTGAGTGGCAGGCGGTAGAGACCCAGTACTTC | CASSEWQAVETQYF
TRBJ1-2 | few | TRBV12-3/TRBV12-4 | - | TGTGCCAGCAGCGTCGTGGCGGGATTGACAAGCTATGGCTACACCTTC | CASSVVAGLTSYGYTF
TRBJ2-1 | many | TRBV3-1 | - | TGTGCCAGCAAAACCTCAGCAAGCTCGTACAATGAGCAGTTCTTC | CASKTSASSYNEQFF
TRBJ1-2 | many | TRBV12-3/TRBV12-4 | TRBD1 | TGTGCCAGCAGCTTACAGGGGAACTATGGCTACACCTTC | CASSLQGNYGYTF
TRBJ2-7 | - | TRBV29-1 | - | TGCAGCGTTGCCGAGGGACAAAGCTCCTACGAGCAGTACTTC | CSVAEGQSSYEQYF
TRBJ2-1 | - | TRBV11-2 | - | TGTGCCAGCAGCCCAAGGAGGGGGACAAGCTACAATGAGCAGTTCTTC | CASSPRRGTSYNEQFF
TRBJ1-1 | - | TRBV27 | TRBD1 | TGTGCCAGCATGGGACAGGGGACGAAGTGGGACACTGAAGCTTTCTTT | CASMGQGTKWDTEAFF
TRBJ2-7 | - | TRBV30 | - | TGTGCCTGGGATACCATGGACGAGTACGAGCAGTACTTC | CAWDTMDEYEQYF
TRBJ2-1 | - | TRBV6-5 | - | TGTGCCAGCAGTTACCCTGAGCAGTTCTTC | CASSYPEQFF
TRBJ2-7 | few | TRBV20-1 | - | TGCAGTGCTGCCGACCTCTCTAGCTCCTACGAGCAGTACTTC | CSAADLSSSYEQYF
TRBJ1-1 | - | TRBV12-3/TRBV12-4 | - | TGTGCCAGCAGTTTCATGATGAGGCAGACGGGAACTTTCTTT | CASSFMMRQTGTFF
TRBJ2-3 | - | TRBV12-3/TRBV12-4 | TRBD2 | TGTGCCAGCAGTGGGACCGTGGGGGGCCTAGCGGGGTACACAGATACGCAGTATTTT | CASSGTVGGLAGYTDTQYF
TRBJ2-7 | few | TRBV27 | - | TGTGCCAGCAGTTTAAACAGGAACGAGCAGTACTTC | CASSLNRNEQYF
TRBJ2-1 | many | TRBV12-3/TRBV12-4 | - | TGTGCCAGCAGTCTAAAGACCTACAATGAGCAGTTCTTC | CASSLKTYNEQFF
TRBJ2-5 | - | TRBV4-3 | TRBD2 | TGCGCCAGCAGCAGAGGGGGGCTAGCGGGAGAGACCCAGTACTTC | CASSRGGLAGETQYF
TRBJ1-4 | - | TRBV4-1 | - | TGCGCCAGCAGCCCAGTAGGGTTAGCTAATGAAAAACTGTTTTTT | CASSPVGLANEKLFF
TRBJ2-2 | many | TRBV12-3/TRBV12-4 | TRBD2 | TGTGCCAGCAGTTTAGCGTCTAGCGGGAGGGTCCGGGACACCGGGGAGCTGTTTTTT | CASSLASSGRVRDTGELFF
TRBJ1-1 | - | TRBV12-3/TRBV12-4 | - | TGTGCCAGCTTAAGAGCTCTTGAAGCTTTCTTT | CASLRALEAFF
TRBJ2-4 | - | TRBV5-4 | - | TGTGCCAGCAGCTTTAGTAAAGCCAAAAACATTCAGTACTTC | CASSFSKAKNIQYF
TRBJ2-2 | - | TRBV5-1 | - | TGCGCCAGCAGCTGGGCCCTCATCTCCTCCACCGGGGAGCTGTTTTTT | CASSWALISSTGELFF
TRBJ2-7 | few | TRBV28 | TRBD2 | TGTGCCAGCAGTTTACGGGGACTACCGACCTACGAGCAGTACTTC | CASSLRGLPTYEQYF
TRBJ2-7 | - | TRBV11-2 | TRBD2 | TGTGCCAGCAGCTCAGAGAAGGGGACGGGGGGACTCGAGCAGTACTTC | CASSSEKGTGGLEQYF
TRBJ2-2 | - | TRBV20-1 | TRBD2 | TGCAGTGCTAGAGATCGCCGGACTAGCGGCCCCACCGGGGAGCTGTTTTTT | CSARDRRTSGPTGELFF
TRBJ2-7 | few | TRBV27 | - | TGTGCCAGCAGTTCACAGGGTTTGGGGTTCTACGAGCAGTACTTC | CASSSQGLGFYEQYF
TRBJ2-1 | few | TRBV10-2 | - | TGCGCCAGCAGTGAGATGGCAGGGGAGGACAATGAGCAGTTCTTC | CASSEMAGEDNEQFF
TRBJ2-3 | many | TRBV7-2 | TRBD2 | TGTGCCAGCAGCTTTCCTAAGCCCGGACTAGCCGCCACAGATACGCAGTATTTT | CASSFPKPGLAATDTQYF